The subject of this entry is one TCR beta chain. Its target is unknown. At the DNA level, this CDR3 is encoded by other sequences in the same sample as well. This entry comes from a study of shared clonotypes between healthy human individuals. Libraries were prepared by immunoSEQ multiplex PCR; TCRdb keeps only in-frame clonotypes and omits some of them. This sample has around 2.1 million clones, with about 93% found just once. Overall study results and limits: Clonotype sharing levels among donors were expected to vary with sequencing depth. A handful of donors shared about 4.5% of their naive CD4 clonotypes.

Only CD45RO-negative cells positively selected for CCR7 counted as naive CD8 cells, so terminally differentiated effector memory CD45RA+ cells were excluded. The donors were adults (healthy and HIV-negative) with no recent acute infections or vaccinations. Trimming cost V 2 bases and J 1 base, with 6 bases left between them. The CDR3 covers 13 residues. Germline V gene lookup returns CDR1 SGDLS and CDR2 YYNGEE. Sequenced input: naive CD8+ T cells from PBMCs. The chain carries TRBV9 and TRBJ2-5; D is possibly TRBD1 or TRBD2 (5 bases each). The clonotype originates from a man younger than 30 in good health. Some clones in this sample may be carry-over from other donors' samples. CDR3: CASSVGRQETQYF. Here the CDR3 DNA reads TGTGCCAGCAGCGTGGGACGCCAAGAGACCCAGTACTTC.